The sequence of this T cell receptor beta chain was determined in a study of cytomegalovirus exposure and HLA in healthy donors. General study results and limits: Researchers reported that a few CMV-associated chains were confirmed in vitro as CMV antigen-specific.

CDR3 size: 14 residues. Germline values: CDR1 MDHEN, CDR2 SYDVKM. V lost 7 bases and J lost 0; bases outside the gene matches: 5. The primer mix had 60 Vbeta and 13 Jbeta primers. The protocol was immunoSEQ multiplex PCR, while the TCRdb copy is restricted to in-frame clones and leaves out a portion. The sample yields approximately 200,000 clones, over 70% seen once. Worth noting for this clone: Its antigen remains unknown.

Sequenced input: PBMCs. The clonotype comes from a woman in her thirties in good health and CMV-seropositive. The chain couples TRBV28 to TRBJ1-1, with 7 bases identical to TRBD1. The CDR3 spells CASTIDRVNTEAFF. The CDR3 region has the DNA TGTGCCAGCACCATCGACAGGGTGAACACTGAAGCTTTCTTT.